The rows below give T cell receptor beta chains drawn from one sample of a study of blood T cell repertoires in COVID-19. Some clones are missing from TCRdb's copy, which holds only in-frame ones; the method was immunoSEQ multiplex PCR. The table has about 180,000 clones, more than 75% seen once. Sequencing used PBMCs or T cells enriched from blood (not recorded which). The receptors come from a woman between 45 and 60 years old who had recovered from COVID-19. Each CDR3 is given with its conserved first and last residue. Fields, in order: J gene, clone size, V gene, D gene, CDR3 DNA, CDR3 protein. A D gene is named only where the DNA matches it firmly. Not every row has a clone size; where given, it reads once, few, many or a size class.

>TRBJ2-1|.|TRBV21-1|.
TGTGCCAGCAGAAACGGGACTAGCGGGAGGAGTAGGAATGAGCAGTTCTTC
CASRNGTSGRSRNEQFF
>TRBJ1-1|.|TRBV18|.
TGTGCCAGCTCAAGGACAGAGACTGAAGCTTTCTTT
CASSRTETEAFF
>TRBJ2-2|once|TRBV3-1/TRBV3-2|.
TGTGCCAGCAGCCAACCGCCGCGGAACACCGGGGAGCTGTTTTTT
CASSQPPRNTGELFF
>TRBJ2-5|once|TRBV7-6|.
TGTGCCAGCAGCTTTAGTGGGGGGAAAGAGACCCAGTACTTC
CASSFSGGKETQYF
>TRBJ2-1|.|TRBV7-9|TRBD1
TGTGCCAGCAGACTCGGACAGGGGAGTGACTTCTTC
CASRLGQGSDFF
>TRBJ1-3|.|TRBV27|.
TGTGCCAGCAGCCCCCGCTCTGGAAACACCATATATTTT
CASSPRSGNTIYF
>TRBJ1-6|.|TRBV27|.
TGTGCCAGCAGTCCACCTCGGGGGGTGAATTCACCCCTCCACTTT
CASSPPRGVNSPLHF
>TRBJ1-5|once|TRBV2|TRBD1
TGTGCCAGCAGGGGGGGATTGACAGGGCTAATCAAGCCCCAGCATTTT
CASRGGLTGLIKPQHF
>TRBJ1-1|few|TRBV4-1|.
TGCGCCAGCAGCCAAGGGACAGTTAACACTGAAGCTTTCTTT
CASSQGTVNTEAFF
>TRBJ2-1|.|TRBV5-1|.
TGCGCCAGCAGCTTGGCCGGGGGATGGGGCTACAATGAGCAGTTCTTC
CASSLAGGWGYNEQFF
>TRBJ2-1|.|TRBV6-1|TRBD2
TGTGCCAGCAGTGAACGGGACTACCCGACCTATGAGCAGTTCTTC
CASSERDYPTYEQFF
>TRBJ2-7|.|TRBV11-2|.
TGTGCCAGCAGCTCCTCGGGACTTAACACGGGTGAGCAGTACTTC
CASSSSGLNTGEQYF
>TRBJ1-6|.|TRBV2|.
TGTGCCAGCAGGACTGGGGGGGGCTCCTATAATTCACCCCTCCACTTT
CASRTGGGSYNSPLHF
>TRBJ1-4|.|TRBV19|.
TGTGCCAGTAGTGCCCTGTGGACTTTATCAACTAATGAAAAACTGTTTTTT
CASSALWTLSTNEKLFF
>TRBJ1-2|.|TRBV7-9|.
TGTGCCAGCAGCTTAAACAGGGACTACACCTTC
CASSLNRDYTF
>TRBJ2-5|once|TRBV28|TRBD1
TGTGCCAGCAGTTCTCAGGGGGCCCCTCCCGAGACCCAGTACTTC
CASSSQGAPPETQYF
>TRBJ2-7|.|TRBV28|.
TGTGCCAGCAGTTTAAGTGGGCTCGTCTACGAGCAGTACTTC
CASSLSGLVYEQYF
>TRBJ2-3|once|TRBV28|.
TGTGCCAGCAGTTCCCAACCGGGGTCGAGGGCCGCAGATACGCAGTATTTT
CASSSQPGSRAADTQYF
>TRBJ2-7|.|TRBV11-1|TRBD1
TGTGCCAGCAGCTCGGACAGGGGGCTCGAGCAGTACTTC
CASSSDRGLEQYF
>TRBJ2-7|.|TRBV5-1|TRBD2
TGCGCCAGCAGCTTGGCGGGAGGGCGCTTAGAGCAGTACTTC
CASSLAGGRLEQYF
>TRBJ2-2|.|TRBV7-3|.
TGTGCCAGCAGCTTCGAGGGCGGGGAGCTGTTTTTT
CASSFEGGELFF
>TRBJ2-7|.|TRBV19|.
TGTGCCAGTAAGCAGGGCATCACCTCCTACGAGCAGTACTTC
CASKQGITSYEQYF
>TRBJ2-7|.|TRBV27|TRBD1
TGTGCCAGCAGCCGACAGCCCGGGACAGCAATTTCCTACGAGCAGTACTTC
CASSRQPGTAISYEQYF
>TRBJ2-5|.|TRBV21-1|.
TGTGCCACCGAAAATCGTGGGACTAGCGGGAGTGGTAAGACCCAGTACTTC
CATENRGTSGSGKTQYF
>TRBJ2-2|.|TRBV6-5|.
TGTGCCAGCAGGAGGACAGCTAACACCGGGGAGCTGTTTTTT
CASRRTANTGELFF
>TRBJ1-2|.|TRBV28|.
TGTGCCAGCAGCCCCGTTGGGGGGAGGTATGGCTACACCTTC
CASSPVGGRYGYTF
>TRBJ2-7|.|TRBV20-1|.
TGCAGTGCTGATGACAACTACGAGCAGTACTTC
CSADDNYEQYF
>TRBJ1-5|.|TRBV7-2|TRBD1
TGTGCCAGCAGCTTACAGGGGGCAACCAATCAGCCCCAGCATTTT
CASSLQGATNQPQHF
>TRBJ1-1|.|TRBV7-3|.
TGTGCCAGCAGCCTCGACAGAGACACTGAAGCTTTCTTT
CASSLDRDTEAFF
>TRBJ1-2|.|TRBV18|.
TGTGCCAGCTCCAATAGCGGTGGGGACTATGGCTACACCTTC
CASSNSGGDYGYTF
>TRBJ2-1|.|TRBV5-6|TRBD2
TGTGCCAGCAGCATTCGACTAGCTCTCTACAATGAGCAGTTCTTC
CASSIRLALYNEQFF
>TRBJ1-2|.|TRBV6-2/TRBV6-3|TRBD1
TGTGCCAGCAGTCCCGGGACAGCAGCAGCTAAACATGGCTACACCTTC
CASSPGTAAAKHGYTF
>TRBJ1-6|.|TRBV28|TRBD1
TGTGCCAGCAGTTTCACAGGGGGGAGCGATTCACCCCTCCACTTT
CASSFTGGSDSPLHF